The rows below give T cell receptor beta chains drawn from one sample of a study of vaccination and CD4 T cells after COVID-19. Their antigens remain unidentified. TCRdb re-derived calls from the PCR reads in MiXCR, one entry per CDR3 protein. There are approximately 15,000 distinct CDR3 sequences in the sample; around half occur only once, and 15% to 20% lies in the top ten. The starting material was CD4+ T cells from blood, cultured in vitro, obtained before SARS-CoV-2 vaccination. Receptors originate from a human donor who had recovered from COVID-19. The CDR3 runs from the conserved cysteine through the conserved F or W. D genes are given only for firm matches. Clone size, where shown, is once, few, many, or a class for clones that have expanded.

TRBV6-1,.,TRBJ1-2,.,CASRRPQATGGYTF,TGTGCCAGCAGGCGGCCTCAAGCCACGGGTGGTTACACCTTC
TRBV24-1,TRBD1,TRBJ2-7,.,CATSDPRDSSYEQYF,TGTGCCACCAGTGATCCCCGGGACAGCTCCTACGAGCAGTACTTC
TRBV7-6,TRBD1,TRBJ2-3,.,CASSNNRGQSTDTQYF,TGTGCCAGCAGCAATAACAGGGGGCAATCAACAGATACGCAGTATTTT
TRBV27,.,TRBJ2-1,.,CASSLGIDNEQFF,TGTGCCAGCAGTTTAGGGATTGACAATGAGCAGTTCTTC
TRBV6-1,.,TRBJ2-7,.,CASRTDMWAYEQYF,TGTGCCAGCAGAACCGATATGTGGGCCTACGAGCAGTACTTC
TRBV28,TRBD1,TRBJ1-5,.,CASGQGNDQPQHF,TGTGCCAGCGGACAGGGGAATGATCAGCCCCAGCATTTT
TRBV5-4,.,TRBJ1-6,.,CASSFPGSNSPLHF,TGTGCCAGCAGCTTCCCAGGGTCGAATTCACCCCTCCACTTT
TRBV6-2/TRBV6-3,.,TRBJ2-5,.,CASSRRETQYF,TGTGCCAGCAGTAGGAGAGAGACCCAGTACTTC
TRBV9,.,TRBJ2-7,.,CASSANDYEQYF,TGTGCCAGCAGCGCTAACGACTACGAGCAGTACTTC
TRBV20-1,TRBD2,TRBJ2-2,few,CSASRSGRGTGELFF,TGCAGTGCTAGCAGGAGCGGGAGAGGAACCGGGGAGCTGTTTTTT
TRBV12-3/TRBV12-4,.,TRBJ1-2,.,CASSLRGDGYTF,TGTGCCAGCAGTTTACGGGGGGATGGCTACACCTTC
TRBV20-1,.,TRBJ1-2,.,CSASLGRVGAGANYGYTF,TGCAGTGCTAGCCTGGGGAGGGTAGGGGCGGGAGCTAACTATGGCTACACCTTC
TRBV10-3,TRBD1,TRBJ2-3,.,CAISERVRDRGTDTQYF,TGTGCCATCAGTGAAAGGGTCCGGGACAGGGGGACAGATACGCAGTATTTT
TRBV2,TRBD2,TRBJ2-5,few,CASSGGTSGRRETQYF,TGTGCCAGCAGTGGGGGGACTAGCGGGAGGAGGGAGACCCAGTACTTC
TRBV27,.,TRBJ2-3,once,CASSSTLTDTQYF,TGTGCCAGCAGTTCAACCCTCACAGATACGCAGTATTTT
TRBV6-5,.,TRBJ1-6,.,CASSYSIPDGNSPLHF,TGTGCCAGCAGTTACTCGATCCCCGACGGTAATTCACCCCTCCACTTT
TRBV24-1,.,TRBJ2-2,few,CATGPSRPVGGELFF,TGTGCCACCGGACCGTCTAGGCCCGTCGGCGGGGAGCTGTTTTTT
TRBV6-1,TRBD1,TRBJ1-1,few,CASRHRGSLNTEAFF,TGTGCCAGCAGACACAGGGGGTCACTGAACACTGAAGCTTTCTTT
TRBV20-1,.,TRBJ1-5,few,CSAKEGSWSNQPQHF,TGCAGTGCTAAAGAGGGGTCCTGGAGCAATCAGCCCCAGCATTTT
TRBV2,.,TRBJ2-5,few,CASSESSGQGETQYF,TGTGCCAGCAGTGAATCTTCAGGGCAGGGGGAGACCCAGTACTTC
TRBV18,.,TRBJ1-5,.,CASSPGGVGNQPQHF,TGTGCCAGCTCACCGGGCGGGGTTGGGAATCAGCCCCAGCATTTT
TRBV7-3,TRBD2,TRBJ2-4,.,CASSLNSGSSQYF,TGTGCCAGCAGTCTAAATAGCGGGAGCTCACAGTACTTC
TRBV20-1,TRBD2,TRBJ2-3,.,CSAGVGAGGLADTQYF,TGCAGTGCTGGAGTCGGTGCGGGAGGGCTGGCAGATACGCAGTATTTT
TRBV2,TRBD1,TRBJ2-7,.,CASLGTGAYEQYF,TGTGCCAGCCTCGGGACAGGGGCCTACGAGCAGTACTTC
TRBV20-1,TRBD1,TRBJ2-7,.,CSARWDRAYEQYF,TGCAGTGCTAGGTGGGACAGAGCCTACGAGCAGTACTTC
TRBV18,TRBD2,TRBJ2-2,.,CASSPVLAGGPNTGELFF,TGTGCCAGCTCGCCCGTACTAGCGGGAGGGCCAAACACCGGGGAGCTGTTTTTT
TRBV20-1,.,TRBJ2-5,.,CSVKEGPWEETQYF,TGCAGTGTTAAAGAGGGACCCTGGGAAGAGACCCAGTACTTC
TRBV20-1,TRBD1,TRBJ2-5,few,CSAHTGAETQYF,TGCAGTGCTCACACAGGGGCAGAGACCCAGTACTTC
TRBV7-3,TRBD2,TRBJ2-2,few,CASSLLGGLALPGELFF,TGTGCCAGCAGCCTACTAGGGGGACTAGCGTTGCCCGGGGAGCTGTTTTTT
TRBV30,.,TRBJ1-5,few,CAWSVGGNQPQHF,TGTGCCTGGAGTGTAGGGGGCAATCAGCCCCAGCATTTT
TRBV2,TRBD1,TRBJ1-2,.,CASSRDRGSSYGYTF,TGTGCCAGCAGTCGGGACAGGGGGTCTAGCTATGGCTACACCTTC
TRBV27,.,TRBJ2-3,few,CASSSSDITDTQYF,TGTGCCAGCAGTTCCTCGGACATCACAGATACGCAGTATTTT
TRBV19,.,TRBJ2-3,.,CASSGSSVVGADTQYF,TGTGCCAGTAGTGGATCTAGCGTGGTTGGCGCAGATACGCAGTATTTT